The 26 T cell receptor beta chains in this list originate from one sample, sequenced in a study of identical twins. TCRdb ran MiXCR on the 5' RACE reads and lists one entry per CDR3 protein. The sample lists approximately 220,000 distinct CDR3 sequences, about 7.5% occurring once. Another study also made use of these data, one on yellow fever vaccine responses in identical twins.

Sequencing was performed on memory (CD45RO+) T cells sorted from blood. The source is a woman in her late teens or twenties in good health.

This clonotype was recorded at least ten times. J is TRBJ1-5 and V is TRBV7-2, with no clear D. The CDR3 runs 13 residues. Per the germline V gene, CDR1 is SGHTA and CDR2 is FQGNSA. V was clipped by 2 bases and J by 6 bases, with 8 bases between them. DNA of the CDR3: TGTGCCAGCAGCTTACTAAGTTTTCAGCCCCAGCATTTT. Protein product: CASSLLSFQPQHF.

The chain carries TRBV7-2 and TRBJ2-7; 7 bases are shared with TRBD1. The junction had 11 bases not matched to a gene; V was cut back by 7 bases and J by 5 bases. This CDR3 contains 14 residues. Germline-derived CDR1 and CDR2 are SGHTA and FQGNSA. The CDR3 DNA reads as TGTGCCAGCACCTTCCACCGACAGGGAGACGAGCAGTACTTC. Its protein is CASTFHRQGDEQYF.

The rearrangement joins TRBV20-1 to TRBJ1-2; TRBD1 aligns across 9 bases. V gave up 1 base and J gave up 7 bases; unmatched junction bases: 7. The CDR3 totals 14 residues. Germline V CDR1 and CDR2: DFQATT, SNEGSKA (reference sequence). CDR3 DNA sequence: TGCAGTGCTAGAGTAAGGGACAGGGAAAGTGGCTACACCTTC. Encoded protein: CSARVRDRESGYTF.

The chain is built from TRBV28 and TRBJ1-5, with 8 positions matching TRBD1. Per the germline V gene, CDR1 is MDHEN and CDR2 is SYDVKM. The CDR3 length is 14 residues. J lost 3 bases, V lost 6 bases, and 4 bases had no gene match. The CDR3 nucleotides read TGTGCCAGCAGACCAGGGGGCTCCAATCAGCCCCAGCATTTT. Translated: CASRPGGSNQPQHF.

This clonotype was counted ten times or more. J is TRBJ1-1 and V is TRBV5-1, with D perhaps TRBD1 (5 bases). From germline, CDR1 is SGHRS and CDR2 YFSETQ. V lost 0 bases to trimming and J lost 4 bases, with 16 bases between them. This CDR3 region has 16 residues. The CDR3 DNA sequence: TGCGCCAGCAGCTTGGGGCCCCAGGGTGGGGGCACTGAAGCTTTCTTT. Its protein product is CASSLGPQGGGTEAFF.

This clonotype was observed many times. This sequence joins TRBV21-1 and TRBJ2-5; TRBD1, the table's D call, lacks a check against the DNA. TRBV21-1 is a documented pseudogene. The CDR3 runs 16 residues. CDR3 protein: CASSKDIGQGKETQYF. The DNA for the CDR3 is TGTGCCAGCAGCAAAGACATAGGGCAGGGGAAAGAGACCCAGTACTTC.

This clonotype was found many times. The chain combines TRBV7-2 with TRBJ2-7; D might be TRBD1 (6 bases). The CDR3 extends over 13 amino acids. CDR1 and CDR2 (germline): SGHTA, FQGNSA. V was pared by 5 bases and J by 2 bases, with 10 bases between. CDR3 nucleotides: TGTGCCAGCAGCCGCCCAGGGGCCTACGAGCAGTACTTC. It translates to CASSRPGAYEQYF.

This clonotype was seen repeatedly, ten times or more. This chain joins TRBV6-1 and TRBJ1-5; 11 bases are shared with TRBD1. V was pared by 10 bases and J by 4 bases, with 6 bases of the junction left unmatched. Germline CDR1 is MNHNS and CDR2 is SASEGT. The CDR3 length is 14 residues. The CDR3 protein is CATGTGGGNQPQHF. Written as DNA, the CDR3 is TGTGCCACCGGGACAGGGGGAGGAAATCAGCCCCAGCATTTT.

This rearrangement joins TRBV15 to TRBJ2-6; 9 bases line up with TRBD1. Germline V lookup: CDR1 LNHNV, CDR2 YYDKDF (reference sequence). Germline trimming cut 7 bases from V and 0 bases from J; bases unmatched to any gene: 7. The length of the CDR3 is 17 residues. The CDR3 region is CATTLGTGFSGANVLTF. The DNA of the CDR3 is TGTGCCACCACCCTAGGGACAGGGTTCTCTGGGGCCAACGTCCTGACTTTC. Full variable domain (rest looked up from reference TRBV15 and TRBJ2-6): DAMVIQNPRYQVTQFGKPVTLSCSQTLNHNVMYWYQQKSSQAPKLLFHYYDKDFNNEADTPDNFQSRRPNTSFCFLDIRSPGLGDTAMYLCATTLGTGFSGANVLTFGAGSRLTVL.

Concerning this clonotype itself: Since no conserved phenylalanine or tryptophan closes the CDR3, a read error is the likely cause. No DNA is shown, since the ends of the CDR3 on it are uncertain; the CDR3 is the one TCRdb lists. The chain couples TRBV5-4 to TRBJ2-7. Including both end residues, the CDR3 is 12 amino acids long. CDR1 is SGHNT, CDR2 YYREEE, per germline (reference sequence). The CDR3 sequence: CASSLGASCLYP.

This clonotype was counted at least ten times. This chain uses TRBV6-6 with TRBJ2-1; TRBD2 aligns across 7 bases. The junction had 3 bases not matched to a gene; V was cut back by 0 bases and J by 10 bases. Germline loops: CDR1 MNHNY, CDR2 SVGAGI (reference sequence). The CDR3 consists of 13 residues. This chain's CDR3 is CASSYSWGGEQFF. Here the CDR3 DNA reads TGTGCCAGCAGTTACTCCTGGGGAGGGGAGCAGTTCTTC.

There are many counts of this clonotype. The chain combines TRBV2 with TRBJ1-4; D remains unclear. The V gene's germline CDR1 is SNHLY and CDR2 FYNNEI. The CDR3 has 16 amino acids. Trimming pared 4 bases from V and 0 bases from J, leaving 12 bases between. The CDR3 DNA sequence: TGTGCCAGCAGTGTGGACCGGTTGACAACTAATGAAAAACTGTTTTTT. Translating gives CASSVDRLTTNEKLFF.

This clonotype has ten or more counts. The chain has TRBV28 and TRBJ2-7; D is perhaps TRBD1 or TRBD2 (5 bases each). Germline loops: CDR1 MDHEN, CDR2 SYDVKM. The CDR3 runs 11 residues. V was clipped by 8 bases and J by 4 bases, with 9 bases between them. CDR3 amino acids: CASRGEYEQYF. As DNA, the CDR3 is TGTGCCAGCCGAGGGGAATACGAGCAGTACTTC. The variable domain in full, completed from reference TRBV28 and TRBJ2-7, reads DVKVTQSSRYLVKRTGEKVFLECVQDMDHENMFWYRQDPGLGLRLIYFSYDVKMKEKGDIPEGYSVSREKKERFSLILESASTNQTSMYLCASRGEYEQYFGPGTRLTVT.

This rearrangement joins TRBV20-1 to TRBJ2-7; 9 nucleotides match TRBD1. CDR1 and CDR2 (germline): DFQATT, SNEGSKA (reference sequence). V was pared by 3 bases and J by 5 bases, with 11 bases of the junction left unmatched. CDR3 length: 15 residues. The CDR3 protein is CSASRGQGSQDEQYF. CDR3 coding DNA: TGCAGTGCTAGCAGGGGACAGGGATCACAGGACGAGCAGTACTTC.

The V and J genes are TRBV6-5 and TRBJ2-5; the match to TRBD2 covers 9 bases. This CDR3 comprises 15 residues. The junction had 11 bases not matched to a gene; V was cut back by 7 bases and J by 5 bases. Germline-derived CDR1 and CDR2 are MNHEY and SVGAGI. The CDR3 is CASTSAGGLGETQYF. The CDR3 coding sequence is TGTGCCAGCACTTCAGCGGGAGGCTTGGGGGAGACCCAGTACTTC.

This clonotype was observed a handful of times. J is TRBJ2-5 and V is TRBV4-2; 8 nucleotides match TRBD2. The V and J ends lost 4 bases and 5 bases, in that order; junction bases with no gene match: 12. The CDR3 consists of 16 residues. Looked up from germline, CDR1 is LGHNA and CDR2 is YNFKEQ. In nucleotides, the CDR3 is TGTGCCAGCAGCCCCGTGACCGGGGGGGGCGAGGAGACCCAGTACTTC. This codes for CASSPVTGGGEETQYF.

In its sample, this clonotype was seen a few times. The chain couples TRBV6-4 to TRBJ1-3, with TRBD1 matching 12 bases. In germline, CDR1 is MRHNA, CDR2 SNTAGT. CDR3 length: 16 residues. The V segment lost 5 bases and the J segment 4 bases; nucleotides outside the gene matches: 6. DNA of the CDR3: TGTGCCAGCAGTCGTCCGGGACAGGGGGCAGGAAACACCATATATTTT. This sequence encodes CASSRPGQGAGNTIYF.

This clonotype was counted many times. The chain combines TRBV7-2 with TRBJ2-7; D might be TRBD1 (6 bases). Trimming shortened V by 1 base and J by 2 bases, and 9 bases separated the two germline ends. Germline CDR1 SGHTA, CDR2 FQGNSA. This CDR3 spans 14 amino acids. The chain's CDR3 is CASSLGGRTYEQYF. CDR3 coding DNA: TGTGCCAGCAGCTTAGGGGGGCGGACCTACGAGCAGTACTTC.

The V and J genes are TRBV6-1 and TRBJ1-1; 8 bases are shared with TRBD1. The junction had 3 bases not matched to a gene; V was cut back by 4 bases and J by 5 bases. Germline CDR1 MNHNS, CDR2 SASEGT. This CDR3 region has 13 residues. The CDR3 loop is CASSGQGRTEAFF. DNA of the CDR3: TGTGCCAGCAGTGGACAGGGGAGGACTGAAGCTTTCTTT.

This clonotype appeared many times. V and J are TRBV12-3 or TRBV12-4 and TRBJ2-7, with 9 nucleotides matching TRBD1. CDR3 size: 13 residues. V dropped 5 bases and J dropped 7; count of bases not matched to a gene: 6. Here the CDR3 DNA reads TGTGCCAGCAGTGCGGGACAGGGATATGAGCAGTACTTC. Its translation: CASSAGQGYEQYF.

This clonotype came up a few times. The chain combines TRBV14 with TRBJ2-2; D might be TRBD2 (6 bases). V lost 3 bases to trimming and J lost 4 bases, with 15 bases between them. In germline, CDR1 is SGHDN, CDR2 FVKESK. This CDR3 is built from 16 residues. CDR3 protein: CASSHLPGALTGELFF. The CDR3 DNA reads as TGTGCCAGCAGCCATCTCCCGGGAGCGCTCACCGGGGAGCTGTTTTTT.

This chain links TRBV5-1 with TRBJ2-2; D possibly corresponds to TRBD2 (5 bases). Germline loops: CDR1 SGHRS, CDR2 YFSETQ. With 9 bases removed from V and 4 bases from J, the gap between germline ends came to 19 bases. The CDR3 runs to 15 residues. CDR3 loop: CATHAGNVGTGELFF. The DNA for the CDR3 is TGCGCCACTCACGCCGGGAACGTGGGCACCGGGGAGCTGTTTTTT.

This clonotype was observed many times. The chain has TRBV10-2 and TRBJ2-2, with 9 bases that match TRBD1. Germline V gives CDR1 WSHSY, CDR2 SAAADI. J gave up 5 bases and V 6 bases, and 4 bases lay outside the gene matches. This CDR3 has 14 residues. CDR3 region: CASRQGAWTGELFF. The DNA for the CDR3 is TGCGCCAGCAGACAGGGGGCGTGGACCGGGGAGCTGTTTTTT.

At least ten counts were recorded for this clonotype. The genes are TRBV20-1 and TRBJ2-3, with 7 bases lining up with TRBD2. CDR3 length equals 13 residues. V was clipped by 8 bases and J by 1 base; unmatched bases: 6. The V gene's germline CDR1 is DFQATT and CDR2 SNEGSKA (reference sequence). The CDR3 bases are TGCAGTTTCGAGCGGGAAGGCACAGATACGCAGTATTTT. Amino acid sequence: CSFEREGTDTQYF.

This clonotype was recorded many times. This chain uses TRBV30 with TRBJ2-5; the match to TRBD1 covers 8 bases. This CDR3 has 16 amino acids. Losses at the gene ends were 0 bases for V and 5 bases for J; bases not matched to a gene: 11. Germline values: CDR1 GTSNPN, CDR2 SVGIG (reference sequence). CDR3 sequence (DNA): TGTGCCTGGAGTGTATCAGGGGGCGCCTTTAGGGAGACCCAGTACTTC. Protein product: CAWSVSGGAFRETQYF.

This clonotype has at least ten counts. The chain couples TRBV7-3 to TRBJ2-5, with D hard to call. Germline CDR1 reads SGHTA; CDR2 reads FQGTGA. The CDR3 has 13 amino acids. V was trimmed by 2 bases and J by 4 bases, leaving 8 bases between them. DNA for the CDR3: TGTGCCAGCAGCTTAGGCTACAGAGAGACCCAGTACTTC. Translating gives CASSLGYRETQYF.